Listed here are 20 T cell receptor beta chains from one sample, sequenced in a study of cytomegalovirus exposure and HLA in healthy donors. Use of 60 Vbeta and 13 Jbeta primers characterized the PCR. Repertoires were generated with immunoSEQ multiplex PCR, while TCRdb's copy carries only in-frame clones and drops some. The record lists about 140,000 clones, of which the ten most abundant hold approximately 0.88%. What was sequenced was PBMCs. Receptor source: a male donor in good health and CMV-seronegative.

This chain connects TRBV10-3 to TRBJ1-5; D unresolved. CDR3 length: 11 residues. The germline V gene encodes CDR1 ENHRY and CDR2 SYGVKD. V lost 7 bases to trimming and J lost 6 bases, with 7 bases between them. CDR3 sequence reads: CAITLSQPQHF. In DNA form, the CDR3 reads TGTGCCATCACCTTGAGTCAGCCCCAGCATTTT.

The V gene is TRBV28, the J gene TRBJ1-2; TRBD1 matches at 9 bases. Germline-derived CDR1 and CDR2 are MDHEN and SYDVKM. The length of the CDR3 is 16 residues. The junction had 11 bases not matched to a gene; V was cut back by 2 bases and J by 7 bases. The CDR3 spells CASSLLRGQGQVGYTF. In DNA, the CDR3 is TGTGCCAGCAGTTTACTCCGCGGACAGGGGCAAGTTGGCTACACCTTC.

The CDR3 bases are TGTGCCAGTGGCCACGGGGGTAAGAGAATAAACACTGAAGCTTTCTTT. Translating gives CASGHGGKRINTEAFF. The chain uses TRBV28 and TRBJ1-1; TRBD1 is a possible D gene (5 bases). The germline V and J ends were trimmed by 9 bases and 2 bases, with 22 bases remaining between them. This CDR3 region has 16 residues. CDR1 is MDHEN, CDR2 SYDVKM, per germline.

The genes are TRBV27 and TRBJ2-3; D may be TRBD2 (6 bases). The CDR3 totals 14 residues. V dropped 6 bases and J dropped 6 bases, with 16 bases sitting between them. The germline V gene has CDR1 MNHEY and CDR2 SMNVEV (reference sequence). CDR3 sequence (DNA): TGTGCCAGCAGGAGAATCGGGAGTATCGATACGCAGTATTTT. It codes for CASRRIGSIDTQYF.

Note on this clone: This same CDR3 is encoded by further DNA sequences in the sample. The chain employs TRBV20-1 and TRBJ2-1; D ambiguous. Per the germline V gene, CDR1 is DFQATT and CDR2 is SNEGSKA (reference sequence). The CDR3 has 11 residues. V lost 0 bases to trimming and J lost 7 bases, with 4 bases between them. CDR3 nucleotide sequence: TGCAGTGCTAGAGACCTAAATGAGCAGTTCTTC. Protein product: CSARDLNEQFF.

Remarks on this clone: The same CDR3 arises from other DNA sequences in this sample as well. V and J are TRBV5-1 and TRBJ2-7; maybe TRBD1 (6 bases). Trimming shortened V by 0 bases and J by 3 bases, and 7 bases separated the two germline ends. In germline, CDR1 is SGHRS, CDR2 YFSETQ. The CDR3 contains 13 residues. The CDR3 spells CASSLDRDYEQYF. Here the CDR3 DNA reads TGCGCCAGCAGCTTGGACAGGGACTACGAGCAGTACTTC.

V and J are TRBV11-2 and TRBJ1-1; no clear D gene. The CDR3 length is 13 residues. Germline CDR1 SGHAT, CDR2 FQNNGV. V was shortened by 5 bases and J by 5 bases, with 12 bases between the two germline ends. CDR3 in amino acids: CASSPDLGTEAFF. The CDR3 nucleotides read TGTGCCAGCAGCCCCGACTTAGGAACTGAAGCTTTCTTT.

The rearrangement joins TRBV5-3 to TRBJ2-7; possibly TRBD2 for D (5 bases). TRBV5-3 is an ORF, with its function uncertain. The ends were cut back, 0 bases at V and 0 bases at J, with 16 bases in the middle. The CDR3 is 17 amino acids. CDR3 sequence: CARSLAKKRSSSYEQYF. DNA of the CDR3: TGTGCCAGAAGCTTGGCCAAGAAGCGGTCTAGCTCCTACGAGCAGTACTTC.

The chain combines TRBV5-1 with TRBJ1-2; TRBD1 might be the D (6 bases). This CDR3 is 14 amino acids long. Germline V lookup: CDR1 SGHRS, CDR2 YFSETQ. V lost 7 bases and J 1 base, leaving 14 bases between the germline ends. The CDR3 protein is CASGPTGLNYGYTF. The CDR3 coding sequence is TGCGCCAGCGGACCGACAGGCCTTAACTATGGCTACACCTTC.

The rearrangement links TRBV5-1 to TRBJ2-1; 11 nucleotides line up with TRBD2. This CDR3 region has 16 residues. Germline values: CDR1 SGHRS, CDR2 YFSETQ. The V gene end was trimmed by 7 bases and the J gene end by 7 bases; junction bases not matched to a gene: 13. The CDR3 sequence is CASAFLAGGPRNEQFF. CDR3 DNA sequence: TGCGCCAGCGCTTTTTTAGCGGGAGGGCCAAGGAATGAGCAGTTCTTC. Based on the CDR3 plus reference TRBV5-1 and TRBJ2-1, the full variable domain is KAGVTQTPRYLIKTRGQQVTLSCSPISGHRSVSWYQQTPGQGLQFLFEYFSETQRNKGNFPGRFSGRQFSNSRSEMNVSTLELGDSALYLCASAFLAGGPRNEQFFGPGTRLTVL.

V is TRBV30 and J is TRBJ1-4; 7 bases align to TRBD1. The germline CDR1 and CDR2 sequences are GTSNPN and SVGIG (reference sequence). With 6 bases clipped from V and 8 bases from J, the junction kept 6 bases outside the gene matches. The CDR3 extends over 12 amino acids. The CDR3 DNA is TGTGCCTGTTCAGGGGGACGGGAAAAACTGTTTTTT. Translation: CACSGGREKLFF. Full variable domain (missing parts from reference TRBV30 and TRBJ1-4): SQTIHQWPATLVQPVGSPLSLECTVEGTSNPNLYWYRQAAGRGLQLLFYSVGIGQISSEVPQNLSASRPQDRQFILSSKKLLLSDSGFYLCACSGGREKLFFGSGTQLSVL.

The chain links TRBV4-2 to TRBJ1-5; D is unresolved. V lost 2 bases and J lost 0, with 8 bases in between. The germline CDR1 and CDR2 sequences are LGHNA and YNFKEQ. This CDR3 region has 15 residues. DNA for the CDR3: TGTGCCAGCAGCCAAAACTCTGATAGCAATCAGCCCCAGCATTTT. Residues: CASSQNSDSNQPQHF.

The V and J genes are TRBV11-2 and TRBJ2-1; maybe TRBD2 (5 bases). The CDR3 sequence is 19 residues long. The V and J ends lost 1 base and 1 base respectively, with 20 bases between them. CDR1 is SGHAT and CDR2 is FQNNGV in the germline V gene. Here the CDR3 DNA reads TGTGCCAGCAGCTTAGCCCTACCAAGGGCTAGCAGTTCCTACAATGAGCAGTTCTTC. Translated: CASSLALPRASSSYNEQFF.

The CDR3 loop is CASSQERLGGDTQYF. DNA for the CDR3: TGTGCCAGCAGCCAAGAGAGGTTGGGGGGGGATACGCAGTATTTT. V is TRBV4-2 and J is TRBJ2-3; 7 nucleotides line up with TRBD2. J was trimmed by 6 bases and V by 0 bases; bases with no gene match: 6. From germline, CDR1 is LGHNA and CDR2 YNFKEQ. The CDR3 covers 15 residues.

The rearrangement links TRBV7-2 to TRBJ2-7; 10 bases line up with TRBD1. Germline V lookup: CDR1 SGHTA, CDR2 FQGNSA. J lost 2 bases, V lost 7 bases, and 5 bases had no gene match. The CDR3 totals 14 residues. CDR3 protein: CASTPGTGAYEQYF. Here the CDR3 DNA reads TGTGCCAGCACCCCGGGGACAGGGGCCTACGAGCAGTACTTC. The entire variable domain, with the rest obtained from reference TRBV7-2 and TRBJ2-7, is as follows: GAGVSQSPSNKVTEKGKDVELRCDPISGHTALYWYRQSLGQGLEFLIYFQGNSAPDKSGLPSDRFSAERTGGSVSTLTIQRTQQEDSAVYLCASTPGTGAYEQYFGPGTRLTVT.

The chain links TRBV6-5 to TRBJ2-5; D is undetermined. The CDR3 contains 12 residues. Trimming removed 0 bases from V and 10 bases from J, with 9 bases in between. CDR1 MNHEY and CDR2 SVGAGI come from the germline V gene. DNA for the CDR3: TGTGCCAGCAGTTACTCGAGGTCCCTCCAGTACTTC. Its translation: CASSYSRSLQYF.

J is TRBJ2-2 and V is TRBV14; D is ambiguous. V was shortened by 3 bases and J by 1 base, with 3 bases between the two germline ends. Per germline, CDR1 SGHDN and CDR2 FVKESK. The CDR3 contains 13 residues. CDR3 DNA sequence: TGTGCCAGCAGCCACAAGAACACCGGGGAGCTGTTTTTT. Residues: CASSHKNTGELFF.

The chain is built from TRBV5-4 and TRBJ2-7; 8 bases map to TRBD1. Per germline, CDR1 SGHNT and CDR2 YYREEE (reference sequence). The CDR3 is made up of 15 amino acids. V dropped 4 bases and J dropped 2; count of bases not matched to a gene: 8. The CDR3: CASSGVAGGPYEQYF. The DNA of the CDR3 is TGTGCCAGCAGCGGGGTGGCAGGGGGCCCCTACGAGCAGTACTTC.

The gene calls are TRBV5-1 and TRBJ1-3, with D hard to call. The length of the CDR3 is 13 residues. Per the germline V gene, CDR1 is SGHRS and CDR2 is YFSETQ. Deletions cut 4 bases from V and 2 bases from J, with 7 bases between. The CDR3 is CASSQDTGNTIYF. The CDR3 nucleotides read TGCGCCAGCAGCCAGGATACTGGAAACACCATATATTTT.

The chain combines TRBV18 with TRBJ2-1, with D tentatively TRBD1 (6 bases). The V gene lost 3 bases and the J gene lost 1 base, with 10 bases spanning the gap. Germline V gives CDR1 KGHSH, CDR2 LQKENI. The CDR3 spans 15 residues. CDR3 nucleotide sequence: TGTGCCAGCTCACCTAATGACAGGTCCTACAATGAGCAGTTCTTC. Protein sequence: CASSPNDRSYNEQFF.